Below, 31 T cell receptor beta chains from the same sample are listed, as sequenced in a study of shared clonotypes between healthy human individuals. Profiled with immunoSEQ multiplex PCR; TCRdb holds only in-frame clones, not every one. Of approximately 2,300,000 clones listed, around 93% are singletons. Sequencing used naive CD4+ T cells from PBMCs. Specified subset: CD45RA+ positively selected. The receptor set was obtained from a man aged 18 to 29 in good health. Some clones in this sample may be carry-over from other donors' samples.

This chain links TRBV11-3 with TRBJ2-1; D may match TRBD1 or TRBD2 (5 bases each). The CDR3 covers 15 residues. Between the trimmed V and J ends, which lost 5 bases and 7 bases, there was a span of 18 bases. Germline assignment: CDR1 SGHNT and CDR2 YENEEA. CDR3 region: CASSHKDSGRNEQFF. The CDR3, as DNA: TGTGCCAGCAGCCATAAAGACAGCGGCAGGAATGAGCAGTTCTTC.

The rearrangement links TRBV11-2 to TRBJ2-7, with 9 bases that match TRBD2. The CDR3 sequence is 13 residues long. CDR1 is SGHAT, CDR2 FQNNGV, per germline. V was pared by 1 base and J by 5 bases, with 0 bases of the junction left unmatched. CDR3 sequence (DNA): TGTGCCAGCAGCTTAGGCGGGGGGGACGAGCAGTACTTC. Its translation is CASSLGGGDEQYF.

In DNA form, the CDR3 reads TGTGCCAGCGGCAGGGGGGAAGAGACCCAGTACTTC. Its protein is CASGRGEETQYF. The rearrangement uses TRBV7-2 and TRBJ2-5, with D possibly being TRBD1 (7 bases). The CDR3 is 12 amino acids. The V gene's germline CDR1 is SGHTA and CDR2 FQGNSA. V was shortened by 8 bases and J by 3 bases, with 10 bases between the two germline ends.

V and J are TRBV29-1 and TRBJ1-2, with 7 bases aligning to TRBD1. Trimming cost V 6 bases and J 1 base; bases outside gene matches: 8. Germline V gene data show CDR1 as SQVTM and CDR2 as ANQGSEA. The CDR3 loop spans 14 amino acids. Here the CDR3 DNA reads TGCAGCGTATACGAGGGGGCCGATAACTATGGCTACACCTTC. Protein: CSVYEGADNYGYTF.

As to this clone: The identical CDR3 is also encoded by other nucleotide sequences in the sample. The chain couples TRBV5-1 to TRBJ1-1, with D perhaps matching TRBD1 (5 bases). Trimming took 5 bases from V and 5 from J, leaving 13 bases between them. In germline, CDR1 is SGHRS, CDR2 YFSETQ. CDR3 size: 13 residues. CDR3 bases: TGCGCCAGCAGTTCTACAGGAGGTACTGAAGCTTTCTTT. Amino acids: CASSSTGGTEAFF.

CDR3 region: CASSPTGTYGYTF. CDR3 bases: TGTGCCAGCAGCCCTACAGGGACCTATGGCTACACCTTC. The rearrangement links TRBV6-4 to TRBJ1-2, with D possibly matching TRBD1 (6 bases). This CDR3 region has 13 residues. V lost 6 bases to trimming and J lost 4 bases, with 12 bases between them. Germline-derived CDR1 and CDR2 are MRHNA and SNTAGT.

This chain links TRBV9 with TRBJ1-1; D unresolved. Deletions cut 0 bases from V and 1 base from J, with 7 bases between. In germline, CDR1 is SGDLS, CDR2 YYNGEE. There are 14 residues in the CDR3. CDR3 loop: CASSVGLRNTEAFF. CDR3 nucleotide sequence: TGTGCCAGCAGCGTAGGGCTGAGGAACACTGAAGCTTTCTTT. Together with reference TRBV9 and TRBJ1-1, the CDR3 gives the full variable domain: DSGVTQTPKHLITATGQRVTLRCSPRSGDLSVYWYQQSLDQGLQFLIQYYNGEERAKGNILERFSAQQFPDLHSELNLSSLELGDSALYFCASSVGLRNTEAFFGQGTRLTVV.

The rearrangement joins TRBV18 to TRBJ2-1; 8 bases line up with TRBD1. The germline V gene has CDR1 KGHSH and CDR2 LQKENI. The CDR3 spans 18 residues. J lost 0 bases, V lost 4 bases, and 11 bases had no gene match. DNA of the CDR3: TGTGCCAGCTCACTTCGGACAGGGTCATCCTTCTCCTACAATGAGCAGTTCTTC. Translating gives CASSLRTGSSFSYNEQFF.

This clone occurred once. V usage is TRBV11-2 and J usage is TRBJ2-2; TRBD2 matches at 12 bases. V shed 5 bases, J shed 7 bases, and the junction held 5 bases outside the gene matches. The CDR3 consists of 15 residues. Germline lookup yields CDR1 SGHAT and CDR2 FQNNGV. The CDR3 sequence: CASSELAGGVGELFF. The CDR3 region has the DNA TGTGCCAGCAGCGAACTAGCGGGAGGAGTCGGGGAGCTGTTTTTT.

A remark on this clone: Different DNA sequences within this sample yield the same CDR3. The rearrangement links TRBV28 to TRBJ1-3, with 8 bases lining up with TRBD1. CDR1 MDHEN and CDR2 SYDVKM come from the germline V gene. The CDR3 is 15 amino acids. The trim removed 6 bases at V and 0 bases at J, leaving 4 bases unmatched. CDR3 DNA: TGTGCCAGCAGCCGGACAGGGAGCTCTGGAAACACCATATATTTT. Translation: CASSRTGSSGNTIYF.

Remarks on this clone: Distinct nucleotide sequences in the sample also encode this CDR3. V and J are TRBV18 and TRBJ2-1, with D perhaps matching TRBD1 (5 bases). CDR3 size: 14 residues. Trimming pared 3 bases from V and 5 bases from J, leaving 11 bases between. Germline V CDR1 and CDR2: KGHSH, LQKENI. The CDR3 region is CASSPPSGNNEQFF. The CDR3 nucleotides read TGTGCCAGCTCACCCCCCTCAGGGAACAATGAGCAGTTCTTC.

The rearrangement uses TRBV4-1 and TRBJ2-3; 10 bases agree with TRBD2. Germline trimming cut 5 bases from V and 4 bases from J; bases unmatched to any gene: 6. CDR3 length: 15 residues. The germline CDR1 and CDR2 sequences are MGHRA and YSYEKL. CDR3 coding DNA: TGCGCCAGCAGCTCTAGCGGGAGTGATGCAGATACGCAGTATTTT. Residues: CASSSSGSDADTQYF.

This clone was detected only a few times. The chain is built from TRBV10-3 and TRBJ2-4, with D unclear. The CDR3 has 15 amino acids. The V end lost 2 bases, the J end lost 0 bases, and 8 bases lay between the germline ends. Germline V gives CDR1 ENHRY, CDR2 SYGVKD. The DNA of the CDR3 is TGTGCCATCAGTGAGACCCTCCTAGCCAAAAACATTCAGTACTTC. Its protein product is CAISETLLAKNIQYF.

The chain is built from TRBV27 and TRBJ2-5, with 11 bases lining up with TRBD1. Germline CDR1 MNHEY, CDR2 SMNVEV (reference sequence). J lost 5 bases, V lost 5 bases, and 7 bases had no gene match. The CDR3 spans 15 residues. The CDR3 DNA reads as TGTGCCAGCAGTCAGGACAGGGGGCGCAGGGAGACCCAGTACTTC. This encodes CASSQDRGRRETQYF.

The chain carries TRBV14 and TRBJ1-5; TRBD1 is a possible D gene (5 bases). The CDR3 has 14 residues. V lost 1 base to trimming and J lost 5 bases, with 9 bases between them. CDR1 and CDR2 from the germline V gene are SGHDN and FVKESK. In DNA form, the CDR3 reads TGTGCCAGCAGCCAAGCAGGGTTTGATCAGCCCCAGCATTTT. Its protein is CASSQAGFDQPQHF.

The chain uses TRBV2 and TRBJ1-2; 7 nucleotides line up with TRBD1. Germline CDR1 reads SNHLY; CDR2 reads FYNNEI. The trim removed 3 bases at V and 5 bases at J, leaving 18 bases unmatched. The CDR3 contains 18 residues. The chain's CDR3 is CASSEVDRARSVWYGYTF. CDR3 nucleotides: TGTGCCAGCAGTGAGGTTGACAGGGCTAGGTCGGTGTGGTATGGCTACACCTTC.

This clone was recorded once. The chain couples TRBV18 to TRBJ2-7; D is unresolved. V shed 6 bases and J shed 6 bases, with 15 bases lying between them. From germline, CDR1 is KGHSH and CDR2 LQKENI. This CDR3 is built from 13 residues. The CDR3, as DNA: TGTGCCAGCTCGTCCACAGACGCCCTCGAGCAGTACTTC. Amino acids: CASSSTDALEQYF. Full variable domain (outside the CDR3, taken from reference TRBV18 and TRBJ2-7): NAGVMQNPRHLVRRRGQEARLRCSPMKGHSHVYWYRQLPEEGLKFMVYLQKENIIDESGMPKERFSAEFPKEGPSILRIQQVVRGDSAAYFCASSSTDALEQYFGPGTRLTVT.

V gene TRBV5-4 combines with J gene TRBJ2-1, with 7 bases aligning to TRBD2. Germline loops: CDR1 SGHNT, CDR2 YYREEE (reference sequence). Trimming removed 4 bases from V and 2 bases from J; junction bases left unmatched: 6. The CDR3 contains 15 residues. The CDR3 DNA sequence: TGTGCCAGCAGCCCCTTGAGCGGGGCCTACAATGAGCAGTTCTTC. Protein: CASSPLSGAYNEQFF.

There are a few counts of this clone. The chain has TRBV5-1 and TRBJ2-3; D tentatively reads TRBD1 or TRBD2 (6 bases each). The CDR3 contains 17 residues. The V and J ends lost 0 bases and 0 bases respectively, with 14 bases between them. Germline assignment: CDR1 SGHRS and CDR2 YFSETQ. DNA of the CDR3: TGCGCCAGCAGCTTGGCCCCTGGGGGGCCGAGCACAGATACGCAGTATTTT. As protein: CASSLAPGGPSTDTQYF. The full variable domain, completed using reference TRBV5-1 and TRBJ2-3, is KAGVTQTPRYLIKTRGQQVTLSCSPISGHRSVSWYQQTPGQGLQFLFEYFSETQRNKGNFPGRFSGRQFSNSRSEMNVSTLELGDSALYLCASSLAPGGPSTDTQYFGPGTRLTVL.

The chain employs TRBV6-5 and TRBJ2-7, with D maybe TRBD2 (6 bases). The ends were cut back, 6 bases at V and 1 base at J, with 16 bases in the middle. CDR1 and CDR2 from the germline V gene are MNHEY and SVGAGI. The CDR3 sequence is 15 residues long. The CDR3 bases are TGTGCCAGCAGAGGGCGGGGTGCGGGGTCCTACGAGCAGTACTTC. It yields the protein CASRGRGAGSYEQYF.

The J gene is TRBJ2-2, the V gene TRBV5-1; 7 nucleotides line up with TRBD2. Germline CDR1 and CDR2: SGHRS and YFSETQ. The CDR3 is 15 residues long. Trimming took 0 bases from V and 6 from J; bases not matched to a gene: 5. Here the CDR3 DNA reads TGCGCCAGCAGCTTGGGCGGGAGTCTCGCCGGGGAGCTGTTTTTT. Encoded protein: CASSLGGSLAGELFF.

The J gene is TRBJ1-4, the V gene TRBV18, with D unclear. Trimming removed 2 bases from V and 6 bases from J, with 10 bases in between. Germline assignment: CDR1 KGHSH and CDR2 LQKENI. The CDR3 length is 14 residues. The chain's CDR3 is CASSPVAEDEKLFF. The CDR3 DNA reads TGTGCCAGCTCACCAGTGGCGGAAGATGAAAAACTGTTTTTT.

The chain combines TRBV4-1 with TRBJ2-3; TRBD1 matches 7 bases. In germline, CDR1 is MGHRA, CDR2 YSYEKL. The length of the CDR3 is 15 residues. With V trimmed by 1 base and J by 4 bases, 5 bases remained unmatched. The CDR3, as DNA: TGCGCCAGCAGCCAAGGTGAGGGGGCGGCAGATACGCAGTATTTT. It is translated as CASSQGEGAADTQYF.

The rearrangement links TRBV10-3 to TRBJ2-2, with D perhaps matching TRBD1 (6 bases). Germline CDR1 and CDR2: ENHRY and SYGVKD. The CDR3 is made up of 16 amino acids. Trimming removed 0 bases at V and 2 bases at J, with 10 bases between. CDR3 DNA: TGTGCCATCAGTGAGTCTAACAGGGTCAACACCGGGGAGCTGTTTTTT. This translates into CAISESNRVNTGELFF.

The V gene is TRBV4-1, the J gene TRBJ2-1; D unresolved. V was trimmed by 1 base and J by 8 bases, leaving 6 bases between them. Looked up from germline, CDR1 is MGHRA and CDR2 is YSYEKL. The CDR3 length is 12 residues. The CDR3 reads CASSQARDEQFF. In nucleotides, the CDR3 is TGCGCCAGCAGCCAAGCACGGGATGAGCAGTTCTTC.

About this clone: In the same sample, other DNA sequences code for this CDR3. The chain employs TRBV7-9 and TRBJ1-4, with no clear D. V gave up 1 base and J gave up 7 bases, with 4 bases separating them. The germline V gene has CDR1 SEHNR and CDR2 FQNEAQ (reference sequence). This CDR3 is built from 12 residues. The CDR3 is CASSLVGEKLFF. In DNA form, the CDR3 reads TGTGCCAGCAGCTTAGTGGGTGAAAAACTGTTTTTT.

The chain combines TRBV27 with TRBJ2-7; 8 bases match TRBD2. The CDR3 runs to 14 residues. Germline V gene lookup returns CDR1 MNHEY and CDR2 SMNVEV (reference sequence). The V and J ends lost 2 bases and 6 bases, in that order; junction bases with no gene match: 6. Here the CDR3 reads CASSLGLARGEQYF. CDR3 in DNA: TGTGCCAGCAGTTTAGGACTAGCACGAGGCGAGCAGTACTTC.

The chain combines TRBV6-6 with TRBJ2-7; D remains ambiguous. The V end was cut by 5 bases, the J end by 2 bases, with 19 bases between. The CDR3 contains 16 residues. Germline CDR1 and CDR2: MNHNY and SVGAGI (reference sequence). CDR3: CASSNPPRLQAYEQYF. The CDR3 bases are TGTGCCAGCAGTAACCCCCCCCGCCTGCAGGCCTACGAGCAGTACTTC.

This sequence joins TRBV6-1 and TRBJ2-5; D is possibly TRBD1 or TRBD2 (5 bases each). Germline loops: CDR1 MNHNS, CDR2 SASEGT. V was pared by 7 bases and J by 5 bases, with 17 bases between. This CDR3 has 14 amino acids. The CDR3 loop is CASMRQGRLETQYF. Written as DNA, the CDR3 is TGTGCCAGCATGAGGCAGGGACGCTTGGAGACCCAGTACTTC.

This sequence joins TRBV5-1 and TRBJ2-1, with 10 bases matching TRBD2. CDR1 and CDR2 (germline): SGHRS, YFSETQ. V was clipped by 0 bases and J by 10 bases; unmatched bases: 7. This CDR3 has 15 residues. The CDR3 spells CASSLAASGGREQFF. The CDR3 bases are TGCGCCAGCAGCTTGGCCGCTAGCGGGGGTCGGGAGCAGTTCTTC.

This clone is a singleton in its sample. Here the CDR3 DNA reads TGCGCCAGCAGCCGCGAAGACAGCTACAATGAGCAGTTCTTC. This gives the protein CASSREDSYNEQFF. The chain carries TRBV4-1 and TRBJ2-1; possible D gene TRBD1, 5 bases. Trimming removed 4 bases from V and 3 bases from J, with 10 bases in between. Germline V gene data show CDR1 as MGHRA and CDR2 as YSYEKL. CDR3 length: 14 residues.